The clone carrying this T cell receptor (beta chain) was observed a handful of times. Its antigen is undetermined. The data are from a study of cytomegalovirus exposure and HLA in healthy donors. Study results and caveats: Cytomegalovirus association was assigned to around 150 TCR beta chains. The authors assumed roughly uniform sequencing depth across donors for presence/absence analyses. Accurate predictions that matched the HLA-A and HLA-B alleles of most subjects were reportedly made from TCR beta sequences.

The CDR3 has 17 residues. Germline V gene lookup returns CDR1 LNHDA and CDR2 SQIVND (reference sequence). The germline V and J ends were trimmed by 1 base and 0 bases, with 15 bases remaining between them. Researchers ran the PCR with 60 Vbeta and 13 Jbeta primers. Assay: immunoSEQ multiplex PCR; the TCRdb copy retains only in-frame clones and omits some. This sample has 95,000 to 150,000 clones, with approximately 65% found just once. This receptor was obtained from a man younger than 30 in good health and CMV-seronegative. The V call is TRBV19, the J call TRBJ1-1; maybe TRBD1 (5 bases). Material: PBMCs. CDR3 region: CASSIGRGSVMNTEAFF. The DNA of the CDR3 is TGTGCCAGTAGTATAGGCCGGGGGTCTGTAATGAACACTGAAGCTTTCTTT.